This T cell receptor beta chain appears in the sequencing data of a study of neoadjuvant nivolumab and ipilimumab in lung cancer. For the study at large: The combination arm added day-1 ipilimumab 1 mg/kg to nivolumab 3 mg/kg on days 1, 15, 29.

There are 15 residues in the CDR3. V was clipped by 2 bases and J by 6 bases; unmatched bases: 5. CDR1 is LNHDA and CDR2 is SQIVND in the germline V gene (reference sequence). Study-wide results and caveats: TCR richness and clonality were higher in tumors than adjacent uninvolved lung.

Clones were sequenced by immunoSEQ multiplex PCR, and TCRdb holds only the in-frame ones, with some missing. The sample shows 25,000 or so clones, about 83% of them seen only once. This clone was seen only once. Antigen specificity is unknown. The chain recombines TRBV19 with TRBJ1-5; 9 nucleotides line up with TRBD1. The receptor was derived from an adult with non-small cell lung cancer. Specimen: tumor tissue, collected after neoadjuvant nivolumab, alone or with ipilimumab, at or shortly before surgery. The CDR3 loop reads CASSILQGAGQPQHF. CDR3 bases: TGTGCCAGTAGTATACTACAGGGGGCAGGTCAGCCCCAGCATTTT.